The 32 T cell receptor beta chains below all came from one sample that was sequenced in a study of tumor-infiltrating lymphocytes in primary liver carcinoma. TCR beta cDNA came from around 0.5 ug total RNA, primed with a constant-region primer. Library construction for TCR beta comprised three nested multiplex PCR rounds performed with slightly modified ARM-PCR. The first two PCR rounds used TRBV1-TRBV30 primers with a Cbeta primer, nine to ten cycles each. TCRdb itself ran the multiplex PCR reads through MiXCR, one entry per CDR3 protein. The data contain fewer than 400,000 distinct CDR3 sequences, more than 55% of them seen just once; the ten biggest clones take up about 8.4%. Researchers drew blood RNA from unsorted whole blood and extracted germline DNA as well. Material for sequencing was peripheral blood. The source is a man between 40 and 49 years old with primary liver carcinoma and hepatitis B virus infection.

As to this clonotype: A much bigger clone sits one base away, suggesting this may be a read error. It is likely a read error, because the conserved phenylalanine at the end of the CDR3 is missing. The rearrangement links TRBV6-1 to TRBJ2-4, with TRBD1 matching 10 bases. Germline CDR1 reads MNHNS; CDR2 reads SASEGT. The CDR3 spans 13 residues. The V segment lost 11 bases and the J segment 5 bases; nucleotides outside the gene matches: 6. The CDR3 here is CASDRGQENIQYY. The CDR3 region has the DNA TGTGCCTCCGACAGGGGGCAGGAAAACATTCAGTACTAC.

The rearrangement uses TRBV21-1 and TRBJ2-2; the D call in the table, TRBD2, was not verified against the DNA. TRBV21-1 is shown as a pseudogene. The CDR3 consists of 16 residues. CDR3 amino acids: CASGSRGTWGTGELFF. CDR3 sequence (DNA): TGTGCCAGCGGCTCACGGGGGACTTGGGGGACCGGGGAGCTGTTTTTT.

This clonotype came up many times. The chain carries TRBV14 and TRBJ2-1; TRBD2 agrees at 9 bases. CDR1 is SGHDN, CDR2 FVKESK, per germline. The junction had 4 bases not matched to a gene; V was cut back by 5 bases and J by 5 bases. There are 14 residues in the CDR3. The CDR3 DNA reads TGTGCCAGCAGCGTCGCGGGGGGGGACAATGAGCAGTTCTTC. This sequence encodes CASSVAGGDNEQFF.

On this clonotype itself: One end of the junction does not line up with germline, which may come from a read error. The chain uses TRBV29-1 and TRBJ1-4; 10 positions agree with TRBD1. This CDR3 contains 16 residues. Germline V CDR1 and CDR2: SQVTM, ANQGSEA. For the CDR3, the DNA is TGCAGCGTTGAAGATGGGACAGGGGTTGTTAATGTAAAACTGTTTTTT. This gives the protein CSVEDGTGVVNVKLFF.

As concerns this clonotype: A much larger clone sits a single nucleotide away, making a read error possible. This CDR3 fails to terminate in the conserved phenylalanine or tryptophan, so it likely reflects a read error. The rearrangement links TRBV6-2 or TRBV6-3 to TRBJ2-3; TRBD2 might be the D (6 bases). The germline V gene has CDR1 MNHEY and CDR2 SVGEGT. The CDR3 is 15 residues long. Trimming removed 2 bases at V and 11 bases at J, with 20 bases between. The CDR3 DNA is TGTGCCAGCAGTTACACCACGGGGGTCGGAATCGGGCAGTATTTA. Its translation: CASSYTTGVGIGQYL.

This clonotype has more than one count but fewer than ten. V is TRBV10-3 and J is TRBJ1-4; no firm D call. Germline V CDR1 and CDR2: ENHRY, SYGVKD. V was trimmed by 3 bases and J by 5 bases, leaving 10 bases between them. This CDR3 has 14 amino acids. The CDR3 is CAISDSRANEKLFF. The CDR3 DNA reads as TGTGCCATCAGTGATTCCAGAGCCAATGAAAAACTGTTTTTT.

Notes on this clonotype: Compared with germline, one end of the junction differs, possibly owing to a read error. The J gene is TRBJ2-7, the V gene TRBV5-1, with TRBD2 matching 9 bases. Germline values: CDR1 SGHRS, CDR2 YFSETQ. CDR3 length: 18 amino acids. CDR3 amino acids: CACSLDRGSGRFLPEQYF. CDR3 coding DNA: TGCGCCTGCAGCTTGGATCGTGGTAGCGGGAGATTCCTCCCCGAGCAGTACTTC.

About this clonotype: With a much larger clone just one base away, this may be a read error. The chain couples TRBV6-1 to TRBJ2-7; TRBD2 might be the D (5 bases). The CDR3 runs 16 residues. Trimming stripped 4 bases from V and 3 bases from J, with 19 bases between. Germline assignment: CDR1 MNHNS and CDR2 SASEGT. The CDR3 protein is CASSGAATRGGYEQYF. In nucleotides, the CDR3 is TGTGCCAGCAGTGGAGCGGCGACTCGTGGTGGCTACGAGCAGTACTTC.

This clonotype was recorded many times. The rearrangement joins TRBV12-3 or TRBV12-4 to TRBJ2-6; D gene unclear. The germline V and J ends were trimmed by 8 bases and 2 bases, with 4 bases remaining between them. The CDR3 is made up of 12 amino acids. In nucleotides, the CDR3 is TGTGCCAGCCGTCCTGGGGCCAACGTCCTGACTTTC. Amino acid sequence: CASRPGANVLTF.

With regard to this clonotype: Compared with germline, one end of the junction differs, possibly owing to a read error. The chain employs TRBV7-8 and TRBJ2-5; 10 nucleotides line up with TRBD1. Germline values: CDR1 SGHVS, CDR2 FQNEAQ. This CDR3 contains 17 residues. In DNA, the CDR3 is TGTGCCAGCAGCTGGAGACAGGGGGCCCGTCCTCAAGGGACCCAGTACTTC. This translates into CASSWRQGARPQGTQYF.

The chain carries TRBV29-1 and TRBJ1-1; D gene uncertain. The CDR3 extends over 13 amino acids. CDR1 and CDR2 (germline): SQVTM, ANQGSEA. Between the trimmed V and J ends, which lost 3 bases and 4 bases, there was a span of 12 bases. The CDR3 region has the DNA TGCAGCGTTGATGGGGAGTGGATCACTGAAGCTTTCTTT. This encodes CSVDGEWITEAFF.

A note on this clonotype: Germline is not matched at one junction end, which may reflect a read error. This sequence joins TRBV29-1 and TRBJ2-5; D may be TRBD1 (5 bases). Germline V lookup: CDR1 SQVTM, CDR2 ANQGSEA. The CDR3 totals 11 residues. DNA of the CDR3: TGCAGCGTGGGGCCAATAGAGACCCGGTACTTC. Protein sequence: CSVGPIETRYF.

Points on this clonotype: A much more abundant neighbour one base away suggests this may be a read error. This chain connects TRBV6-1 to TRBJ2-7; D might be TRBD1 or TRBD2, each matching 5 bases. This CDR3 comprises 14 residues. Germline CDR1 and CDR2: MNHNS and SASEGT. The chain's CDR3 is CVSSVRGEHYEQYF. Written as DNA, the CDR3 is TGTGTCAGCAGTGTAAGGGGAGAACACTACGAGCAGTACTTC.

A single count supports this clonotype. Germline and junction disagree at one end, which may indicate a read error. This chain connects TRBV6-1 to TRBJ1-1, with 8 bases aligning to TRBD1. Germline CDR1 MNHNS, CDR2 SASEGT. The CDR3 spans 15 residues. CDR3 sequence (DNA): TGTGCCGGCAGAACTCAGGGGGCCAGTTTTAGTGGAGCTTTCTTT. It yields the protein CAGRTQGASFSGAFF.

A few counts support this clonotype. J is TRBJ2-5 and V is TRBV5-1; 14 bases map to TRBD2. The germline V gene encodes CDR1 SGHRS and CDR2 YFSETQ. The CDR3 covers 16 residues. With V trimmed by 4 bases and J by 5 bases, 7 bases remained unmatched. CDR3 nucleotides: TGCGCCAGCAGCGTTGGGACTAGCGGGAGTTGGGAGACCCAGTACTTC. Encoded protein: CASSVGTSGSWETQYF.

In its sample, this clonotype was seen many times. CDR3 sequence: CSVEEWDRGVDEQYF. The CDR3 DNA reads TGCAGCGTTGAGGAATGGGACAGGGGAGTAGACGAGCAGTACTTC. This rearrangement joins TRBV29-1 to TRBJ2-7, with 10 bases that match TRBD1. In germline, CDR1 is SQVTM, CDR2 ANQGSEA. The CDR3 length is 15 residues. The V and J ends lost 3 bases and 5 bases, in that order; junction bases with no gene match: 10.

For this clonotype: This could be a read error, since a much larger clone is one nucleotide away. A read error is likely, as this CDR3 ends without the conserved phenylalanine or tryptophan. In DNA form, the CDR3 reads TGTGCCAGCAGTGGCTACGAGCAGTACCTC. Translated, it gives CASSGYEQYL. The V call is TRBV12-3 or TRBV12-4, the J call TRBJ2-7, with D unresolved. V shed 5 bases and J shed 3 bases, with 2 bases lying between them. There are 10 residues in the CDR3.

This chain connects TRBV11-2 to TRBJ2-3; 12 bases map to TRBD2. V lost 5 bases to trimming and J lost 0 bases; unmatched junction nucleotides: 18. The CDR3 loop spans 21 amino acids. In germline, CDR1 is SGHAT, CDR2 FQNNGV. The CDR3 protein is CASSQVEIGLAGLPSTDTQYF. CDR3 sequence (DNA): TGTGCCAGCAGCCAAGTGGAGATTGGACTAGCGGGACTACCGAGCACAGATACGCAGTATTTT.

In the case of this clonotype: Being one base from a much bigger clone, this may be a read error. The rearrangement joins TRBV12-3 or TRBV12-4 to TRBJ1-5; possibly TRBD1 for D (5 bases). V was cut by 5 bases and J by 9 bases, with 14 bases left in between. The CDR3 consists of 13 residues. Here the CDR3 DNA reads TGTGCCAGCAGTATGAGGGGTGGGGGGCCCCAGCATTTT. Translated, it gives CASSMRGGGPQHF.

On this clonotype itself: A read error may explain this, as a much larger clone is one base away. The chain couples TRBV6-2 or TRBV6-3 to TRBJ2-1, with D unresolved. The germline gives CDR1 MNHEY, CDR2 SVGEGT. This CDR3 is 13 amino acids long. Trimming removed 4 bases at V and 9 bases at J, with 13 bases between. The CDR3 here is CASSSSFLGEQFF. The CDR3 coding sequence is TGTGCCAGCAGTTCTAGTTTCCTGGGTGAGCAGTTCTTC.

As regards this clonotype: This may be a read error, as it is one base from a much larger clone. The chain uses TRBV6-2 or TRBV6-3 and TRBJ2-1; 11 nucleotides match TRBD1. This CDR3 has 17 amino acids. Germline loops: CDR1 MNHEY, CDR2 SVGEGT. CDR3 loop: CASSYSSGQGAGYDQFF. CDR3 sequence (DNA): TGTGCCAGCAGTTACTCATCAGGACAGGGGGCCGGGTATGATCAGTTCTTC.

Comment on this clonotype: The junction and the germline gene differ at one end; a read error may be behind it. The chain employs TRBV29-1 and TRBJ1-4; tentative D call: TRBD1 (5 bases). Germline CDR1 SQVTM, CDR2 ANQGSEA. This CDR3 region has 12 residues. DNA of the CDR3: TGCATCGTTGTTGGGACTAGTGAAAAACTGTTTTTT. It is translated as CIVVGTSEKLFF.

About this clonotype: The germline gene is not matched at one end of the junction; a read error may be the cause. V and J are TRBV5-1 and TRBJ2-1, with TRBD2 identical over 16 bases. This CDR3 region has 18 residues. Germline V gives CDR1 SGHRS, CDR2 YFSETQ. The CDR3 nucleotides are TGCGCCGGCAGCTCGGGACTAGCGGGAGGGCAATCCTACAATGAGCAGTTCTTC. This gives the protein CAGSSGLAGGQSYNEQFF.

The sample holds a few counts of this clonotype. V usage is TRBV7-8 and J usage is TRBJ2-1; TRBD2 matches 8 bases. After removal of 5 bases from V and 4 bases from J, the junction contained 22 bases not matched to a gene. There are 20 residues in the CDR3. CDR1 is SGHVS and CDR2 is FQNEAQ in the germline V gene. The CDR3 protein is CASSPYILGGREDLYNEQFF. The CDR3, as DNA: TGTGCCAGCAGCCCATACATTTTAGGGGGGCGGGAGGACCTTTACAATGAGCAGTTCTTC.

Comment on this clonotype: A much larger clone is a single base away; this may be a read error. The rearrangement joins TRBV4-3 to TRBJ2-5, with D hard to call. Germline lookup yields CDR1 LGHNA and CDR2 YSLEER. The CDR3 sequence is 15 residues long. V dropped 0 bases and J dropped 4 bases, with 12 bases sitting between them. DNA for the CDR3: TGCGCCAGCAGCCAAGATCGCTGGCATCGAGAGACCCAGTACTTC. Its translation: CASSQDRWHRETQYF.

This chain links TRBV28 with TRBJ2-2, with D possibly TRBD1 on 5 matching bases. The CDR3 contains 14 residues. Looked up from germline, CDR1 is MDHEN and CDR2 is SYDVKM. V shed 3 bases and J shed 6 bases, with 11 bases lying between them. As DNA, the CDR3 is TGTGCCAGCAGTTTGCAAGGGGCCGCCGGGGAGCTGTTTTTT. It is translated as CASSLQGAAGELFF.

A note on this clonotype: A read error may produce the germline difference seen at one junction end. V and J are TRBV29-1 and TRBJ2-3; TRBD2 agrees at 7 bases. Per the germline V gene, CDR1 is SQVTM and CDR2 is ANQGSEA. The CDR3 covers 15 residues. The CDR3 DNA sequence: TGCAGCGCCGGACTAGTGGGAGGGAGCACAGATATGCAGTATTTT. This translates into CSAGLVGGSTDMQYF.

The chain combines TRBV11-2 with TRBJ2-5; no reliable D call. Per germline, CDR1 SGHAT and CDR2 FQNNGV. The CDR3 runs to 13 residues. The CDR3 coding sequence is TGTGATAGCAGCTTAAGGACCCGAGGGACCCAGTACTTC. Translated, it gives CDSSLRTRGTQYF. The full variable domain, completed using reference TRBV11-2 and TRBJ2-5, is EAGVAQSPRYKIIEKRQSVAFWCNPISGHATLYWYQQILGQGPKLLIQFQNNGVVDDSQLPKDRFSAERLKGVDSTLKIQPAKLEDSAVYLCDSSLRTRGTQYFGPGTRLLVL.

This clonotype was observed at least ten times. For the CDR3, the DNA is TGCAGCGCTCGGGCTAGCGGGACTTACGAGCAGTACTTC. It specifies CSARASGTYEQYF. The chain has TRBV29-1 and TRBJ2-7; 9 bases map to TRBD2. The CDR3 consists of 13 residues. The germline CDR1 and CDR2 sequences are SQVTM and ANQGSEA. The trim removed 7 bases at V and 4 bases at J, leaving 8 bases unmatched.

V and J are TRBV7-8 and TRBJ2-4; 7 nucleotides agree with TRBD1. This CDR3 spans 15 amino acids. The V segment lost 2 bases and the J segment 6 bases; nucleotides outside the gene matches: 7. Germline V gene data show CDR1 as SGHVS and CDR2 as FQNEAQ. CDR3 bases: TGTGCCAGCAGCTTAAGGAGGACAGGCACAAACATTCAGTACTTC. Translation gives CASSLRRTGTNIQYF.

Points on this clonotype: Lacking the conserved final phenylalanine or tryptophan, this CDR3 likely reflects a read error. This chain links TRBV11-2 with TRBJ2-5; TRBD2 is a possible D gene (5 bases). Germline CDR1 is SGHAT and CDR2 is FQNNGV. The CDR3 runs 14 residues. The CDR3 region is CASGLGGFPETQYI. As DNA, the CDR3 is TGTGCCAGCGGCTTAGGAGGATTTCCGGAGACCCAGTACATC.

As for this clonotype: The junction does not match germline at one end; this may be a read error. The chain employs TRBV6-5 and TRBJ2-7; D tentatively reads TRBD1 or TRBD2 (5 bases each). Germline CDR1 reads MNHEY; CDR2 reads SVGAGI. The CDR3 spans 15 residues. The CDR3 loop reads CASSLRAMGTYEQYF. CDR3 nucleotide sequence: TGTGCCAGCAGCCTGCGTGCGATGGGGACCTACGAGCAGTATTTC.